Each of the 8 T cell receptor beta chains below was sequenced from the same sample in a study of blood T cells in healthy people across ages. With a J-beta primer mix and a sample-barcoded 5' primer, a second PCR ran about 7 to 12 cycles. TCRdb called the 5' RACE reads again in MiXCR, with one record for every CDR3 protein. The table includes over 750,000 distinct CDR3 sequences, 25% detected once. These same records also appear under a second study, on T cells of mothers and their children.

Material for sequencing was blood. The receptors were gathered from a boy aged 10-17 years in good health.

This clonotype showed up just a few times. The CDR3 DNA is TGCAGTGCTAGAGTAACAGGGGAGTACGAGCAGTACTTC. It encodes CSARVTGEYEQYF. The V and J genes are TRBV20-1 and TRBJ2-7; 7 positions agree with TRBD1. Per the germline V gene, CDR1 is DFQATT and CDR2 is SNEGSKA (reference sequence). The CDR3 has 13 amino acids. Unmatched junction bases numbered 4, after V lost 1 base and J lost 4 bases.

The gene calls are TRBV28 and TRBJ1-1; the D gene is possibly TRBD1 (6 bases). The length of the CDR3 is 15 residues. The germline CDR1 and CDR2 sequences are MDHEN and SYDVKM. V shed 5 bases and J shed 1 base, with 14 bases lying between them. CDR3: CASSGGGTTNTEAFF. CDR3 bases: TGTGCCAGCAGTGGGGGGGGGACAACGAACACTGAAGCTTTCTTT.

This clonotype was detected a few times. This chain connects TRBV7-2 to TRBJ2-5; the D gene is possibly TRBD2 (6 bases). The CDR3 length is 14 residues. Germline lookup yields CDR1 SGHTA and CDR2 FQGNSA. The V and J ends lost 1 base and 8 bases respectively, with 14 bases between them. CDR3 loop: CASSLERATYTQYF. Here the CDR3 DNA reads TGTGCCAGCAGCTTAGAGCGGGCGACGTATACCCAGTACTTC. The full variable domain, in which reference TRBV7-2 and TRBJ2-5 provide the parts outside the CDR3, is GAGVSQSPSNKVTEKGKDVELRCDPISGHTALYWYRQSLGQGLEFLIYFQGNSAPDKSGLPSDRFSAERTGGSVSTLTIQRTQQEDSAVYLCASSLERATYTQYFGPGTRLLVL.

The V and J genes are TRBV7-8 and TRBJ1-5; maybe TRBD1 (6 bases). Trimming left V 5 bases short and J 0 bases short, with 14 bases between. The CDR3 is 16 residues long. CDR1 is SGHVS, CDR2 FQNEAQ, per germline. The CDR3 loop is CASSRSPGDSNQPQHF. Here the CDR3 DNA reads TGTGCCAGCAGCCGAAGTCCAGGGGATAGCAATCAGCCCCAGCATTTT.

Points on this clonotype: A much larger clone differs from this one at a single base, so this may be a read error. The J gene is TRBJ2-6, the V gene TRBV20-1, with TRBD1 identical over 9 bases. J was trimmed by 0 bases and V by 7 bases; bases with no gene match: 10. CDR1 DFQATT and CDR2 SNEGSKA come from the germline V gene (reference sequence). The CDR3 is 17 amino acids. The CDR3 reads CSVSAGTGPSGANVLTF. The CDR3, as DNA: TGCAGTGTTAGCGCCGGGACAGGGCCCTCTGGGGCCAACGTCCTGACTTTC.

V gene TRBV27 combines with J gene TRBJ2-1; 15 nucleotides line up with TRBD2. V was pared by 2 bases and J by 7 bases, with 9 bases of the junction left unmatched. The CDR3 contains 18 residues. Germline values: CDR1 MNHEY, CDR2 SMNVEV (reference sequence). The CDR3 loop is CASSLPGLAGGVMNEQFF. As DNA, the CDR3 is TGTGCCAGCAGTTTACCGGGACTAGCGGGAGGCGTGATGAATGAGCAGTTCTTC.

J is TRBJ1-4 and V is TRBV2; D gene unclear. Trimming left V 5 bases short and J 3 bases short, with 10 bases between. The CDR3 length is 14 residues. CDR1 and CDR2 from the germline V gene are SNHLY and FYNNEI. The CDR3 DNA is TGTGCCAGCAGTCTCGAACGTCCTAATGAAAAACTGTTTTTT. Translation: CASSLERPNEKLFF. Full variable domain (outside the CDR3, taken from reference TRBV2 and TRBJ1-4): EPEVTQTPSHQVTQMGQEVILRCVPISNHLYFYWYRQILGQKVEFLVSFYNNEISEKSEIFDDQFSVERPDGSNFTLKIRSTKLEDSAMYFCASSLERPNEKLFFGSGTQLSVL.

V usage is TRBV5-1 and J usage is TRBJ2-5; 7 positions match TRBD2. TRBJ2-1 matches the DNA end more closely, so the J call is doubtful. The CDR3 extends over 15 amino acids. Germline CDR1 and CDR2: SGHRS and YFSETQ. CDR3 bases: TGCGCCAGCAGCATCCCCGGGACTATATACAATGAGCAGTTCTTC. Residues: CASSIPGTIYNEQFF.